This T cell receptor (beta chain) was captured in a study of T cell responses to AZD1222 COVID-19 vaccine. Profiled with immunoSEQ multiplex PCR; TCRdb holds only in-frame clones, not every one. The table lists 110,000 or so clones, 86% of them singletons. V lost 4 bases, J lost 4 bases, and 3 bases stayed unmatched. Germline V gene data show CDR1 as MNHNY and CDR2 as SVGAGI (reference sequence). CDR3 length: 13 amino acids. The chain combines TRBV6-6 with TRBJ2-5, with TRBD2 identical over 7 bases. This clonotype originated in an adult who received the AZD1222 COVID-19 vaccine. The starting material was peripheral blood, obtained 28 days after the second AZD1222 dose. CDR3 nucleotides: TGTGCCAGCAGTTTTAAGCGGGGAGAGACCCAGTACTTC. Protein sequence: CASSFKRGETQYF.